The 30 T cell receptor beta chains below all came from one sample that was sequenced in a study of blood T cell repertoires in COVID-19. Some clones are missing from TCRdb's copy, which holds only in-frame ones; the method was immunoSEQ multiplex PCR. This table holds hundreds of thousands of clones, about 90% found once. Material: PBMCs or T cells enriched from blood (not recorded which). These receptors were collected from a woman aged 18-30 years with acute COVID-19.

This chain connects TRBV19 to TRBJ1-5; no firm D call. Germline-derived CDR1 and CDR2 are LNHDA and SQIVND (reference sequence). V lost 5 bases and J lost 4, with 12 bases in between. The CDR3 loop spans 14 amino acids. The CDR3 spells CASSFRGQNQPQHF. The CDR3 DNA follows: TGTGCCAGTAGTTTTCGTGGCCAAAATCAGCCCCAGCATTTT.

This clone was seen only once. This chain joins TRBV27 and TRBJ2-7; possibly TRBD2 for D (6 bases). Germline V gene data show CDR1 as MNHEY and CDR2 as SMNVEV (reference sequence). V lost 0 bases to trimming and J lost 4 bases, with 10 bases between them. This CDR3 is 14 amino acids long. The CDR3 DNA sequence: TGTGCCAGCAGTTTATCGGCAGGGAGGTACGAGCAGTACTTC. This encodes CASSLSAGRYEQYF.

The V call is TRBV3-1 (or the pseudogene TRBV3-2), the J call TRBJ2-1, with TRBD2 identical over 11 bases. CDR1 LGHDT and CDR2 YNNKEL come from the germline V gene (reference sequence). The ends lost 1 base at V and 9 bases at J; junction bases unmatched: 5. This CDR3 spans 15 amino acids. Here the CDR3 reads CASSQVGLADPEQFF. For the CDR3, the DNA is TGTGCCAGCAGCCAAGTGGGACTAGCGGACCCTGAGCAGTTCTTC.

The chain links TRBV5-1 to TRBJ1-1, with D possibly being TRBD1 (6 bases). V was trimmed by 4 bases and J by 4 bases, leaving 20 bases between them. CDR3 size: 16 residues. CDR1 and CDR2 from the germline V gene are SGHRS and YFSETQ. CDR3 amino acids: CASSAGTFEKATEAFF. Written as DNA, the CDR3 is TGCGCCAGCAGCGCCGGGACATTTGAAAAGGCCACTGAAGCTTTCTTT.

Details on this clone: Other DNA sequences in this specimen translate into the identical CDR3. J is TRBJ2-3 and V is TRBV18, with D maybe TRBD2 (5 bases). CDR1 and CDR2 (germline): KGHSH, LQKENI. This CDR3 has 13 residues. V lost 6 bases and J lost 3, with 10 bases in between. Here the CDR3 DNA reads TGTGCCAGCTCGCCGGCGGGTACAGATACGCAGTATTTT. It is translated as CASSPAGTDTQYF.

CDR3 bases: TGTGCCAGCAGCCACGGACAGATGAACACTGAAGCTTTCTTT. It codes for CASSHGQMNTEAFF. This chain links TRBV4-2 with TRBJ1-1, with D perhaps matching TRBD1 (6 bases). From germline, CDR1 is LGHNA and CDR2 YNFKEQ. V lost 3 bases and J 0 bases, leaving 8 bases between the germline ends. The CDR3 runs to 14 residues.

The gene calls are TRBV30 and TRBJ1-1, with D possibly matching TRBD1 (6 bases). Between the trimmed V and J ends, which lost 6 bases and 2 bases, there was a span of 10 bases. Germline-derived CDR1 and CDR2 are GTSNPN and SVGIG (reference sequence). This CDR3 is built from 12 residues. In DNA form, the CDR3 reads TGTGCCTGCGGGACATACAACACTGAAGCTTTCTTT. It is translated as CACGTYNTEAFF.

The rearrangement uses TRBV5-4 and TRBJ1-5; TRBD1 is a possible D gene (6 bases). This CDR3 has 14 amino acids. From germline, CDR1 is SGHNT and CDR2 YYREEE (reference sequence). Between the trimmed V and J ends, which lost 4 bases and 4 bases, there was a span of 12 bases. For the CDR3, the DNA is TGTGCCAGCAGCCTACAGGGAGGGAATCAGCCCCAGCATTTT. This codes for CASSLQGGNQPQHF.

The chain links TRBV5-5 to TRBJ2-7, with 7 bases that match TRBD1. Germline assignment: CDR1 SGHKS and CDR2 YYEKEE (reference sequence). The CDR3 runs to 13 residues. Trimming removed 5 bases from V and 5 bases from J; junction bases left unmatched: 7. In DNA form, the CDR3 reads TGTGCCAGCAGAACGACAGGGTCGCACGAGCAGTACTTC. Amino acid sequence: CASRTTGSHEQYF.

The chain employs TRBV6-5 and TRBJ1-2; possible D gene TRBD1, 5 bases. This CDR3 has 12 amino acids. V lost 6 bases to trimming and J lost 4 bases, with 9 bases between them. Germline V lookup: CDR1 MNHEY, CDR2 SVGAGI. The CDR3 region has the DNA TGTGCCAGCAGATGGACATCCTATGGCTACACCTTC. It encodes CASRWTSYGYTF.

The chain carries TRBV27 and TRBJ2-3; 10 positions agree with TRBD2. J lost 7 bases, V lost 5 bases, and 6 bases had no gene match. Germline assignment: CDR1 MNHEY and CDR2 SMNVEV (reference sequence). The CDR3 sequence is 14 residues long. The CDR3 DNA sequence: TGTGCCAGCAGTCGAGATAGCGGGAGGAATACGCAGTATTTT. Protein product: CASSRDSGRNTQYF.

The J gene is TRBJ2-7, the V gene TRBV16; 7 bases line up with TRBD1. Germline V CDR1 and CDR2: KGHSY, FQNENV. J lost 2 bases, V lost 1 base, and 5 bases had no gene match. This CDR3 has 15 residues. The CDR3: CASSQFGTEAYEQYF. CDR3 nucleotides: TGTGCCAGCAGCCAATTCGGGACAGAAGCCTACGAGCAGTACTTC.

The rearrangement joins TRBV5-4 to TRBJ2-7; TRBD2 is a possible D gene (6 bases). Looked up from germline, CDR1 is SGHNT and CDR2 is YYREEE (reference sequence). Trimming removed 0 bases at V and 2 bases at J, with 15 bases between. The CDR3 is made up of 16 amino acids. The CDR3: CASSLAGSGTAYEQYF. The CDR3 coding sequence is TGTGCCAGCAGCTTGGCGGGTAGCGGCACAGCCTACGAGCAGTACTTC.

This chain connects TRBV27 to TRBJ2-5, with 9 bases fitting TRBD1. V shed 6 bases and J 0 bases; nucleotides not matched to a gene: 11. Germline assignment: CDR1 MNHEY and CDR2 SMNVEV (reference sequence). The CDR3 length is 17 residues. The CDR3 DNA sequence: TGTGCCAGCAGGCACACGGGACAGGGCCGGTACCAAGAGACCCAGTACTTC. It yields the protein CASRHTGQGRYQETQYF.

This chain connects TRBV3-1 (or the pseudogene TRBV3-2) to TRBJ2-1; D not certain. CDR1 is LGHDT and CDR2 is YNNKEL in the germline V gene (reference sequence). V lost 1 base, J lost 8 bases, and 9 bases lay in between. The CDR3 is 13 residues long. The CDR3 region is CASSQGYPDEQFF. Written as DNA, the CDR3 is TGTGCCAGCAGCCAAGGTTATCCCGATGAGCAGTTCTTC.

The chain combines TRBV7-9 with TRBJ1-2, with D unresolved. This CDR3 has 13 residues. Germline lookup yields CDR1 SEHNR and CDR2 FQNEAQ (reference sequence). Trimming removed 5 bases at V and 10 bases at J, with 17 bases between. CDR3 sequence reads: CASSAPTNSHYTF. CDR3 coding DNA: TGTGCCAGCAGCGCGCCGACTAATTCGCACTACACCTTC.

The DNA of the CDR3 is TGTGCCACCCGGAGGCGGCCCTACGAGCAGTACTTC. As protein: CATRRRPYEQYF. The chain employs TRBV2 and TRBJ2-7; D perhaps matches TRBD2 (5 bases). The CDR3 is 12 residues long. The ends were cut back, 10 bases at V and 2 bases at J, with 12 bases in the middle. CDR1 and CDR2 (germline): SNHLY, FYNNEI.

V is TRBV10-2 and J is TRBJ2-2, with 9 bases lining up with TRBD2. The CDR3 runs to 15 residues. CDR1 is WSHSY, CDR2 SAAADI, per germline. J was trimmed by 3 bases and V by 4 bases; bases with no gene match: 3. The CDR3 is CASSAGLAYTGELFF. CDR3 nucleotide sequence: TGCGCCAGCAGTGCAGGACTAGCGTACACCGGGGAGCTGTTTTTT.

The chain employs TRBV28 and TRBJ2-4; a weak D match, TRBD1 (5 bases). The CDR3 runs to 14 residues. Trimming removed 3 bases at V and 9 bases at J, with 15 bases between. CDR1 and CDR2 from the germline V gene are MDHEN and SYDVKM. CDR3 amino acids: CASSLQGGTTIQYF. Written as DNA, the CDR3 is TGTGCCAGCAGTTTGCAGGGCGGCACGACCATTCAGTACTTC.

The chain links TRBV27 to TRBJ2-3, with D possibly matching TRBD2 (6 bases). Germline CDR1 and CDR2: MNHEY and SMNVEV (reference sequence). The V and J ends lost 5 bases and 7 bases respectively, with 10 bases between them. This CDR3 contains 12 residues. The CDR3 here is CASSRDSYTQYF. In DNA form, the CDR3 reads TGTGCCAGCAGTAGGGACTCATATACGCAGTATTTT.

This clone was counted once. The rearrangement uses TRBV7-9 and TRBJ2-5; D is uncertain. Germline CDR1 reads SEHNR; CDR2 reads FQNEAQ (reference sequence). This CDR3 is 15 amino acids long. With 5 bases removed from V and 5 bases from J, the gap between germline ends came to 18 bases. The CDR3 DNA is TGTGCCAGCAGCCCCCGCCGCGAACCGCCGGAGACCCAGTACTTC. Its protein is CASSPRREPPETQYF.

The chain recombines TRBV30 with TRBJ1-2; TRBD1 agrees at 8 bases. The CDR3 is made up of 17 amino acids. V was pared by 4 bases and J by 3 bases, with 16 bases of the junction left unmatched. Germline loops: CDR1 GTSNPN, CDR2 SVGIG (reference sequence). The DNA of the CDR3 is TGTGCCTGGAACGTCCGCCTCTCGGACAGGGAAGACTATGGCTACACCTTC. It codes for CAWNVRLSDREDYGYTF.

This clone was observed a single time. The chain uses TRBV4-1 and TRBJ1-6, with D maybe TRBD1 (5 bases). Trimming shortened V by 5 bases and J by 0 bases, and 8 bases separated the two germline ends. This CDR3 comprises 15 residues. Germline CDR1 reads MGHRA; CDR2 reads YSYEKL. For the CDR3, the DNA is TGCGCCAGCAGCGACAGTAGCTCCTATAATTCACCCCTCCACTTT. Amino acids: CASSDSSSYNSPLHF.

This clone appeared a single time. The chain has TRBV19 and TRBJ2-1; TRBD1 aligns across 8 bases. Trimming at V came to 3 bases and at J to 8 bases, leaving 6 bases not matched to a gene. The CDR3 totals 14 residues. Per the germline V gene, CDR1 is LNHDA and CDR2 is SQIVND (reference sequence). The CDR3 DNA sequence: TGTGCCAGTAGTATGTCAGGGGGCAGGGATGAGCAGTTCTTC. Protein sequence: CASSMSGGRDEQFF.

V gene TRBV18 combines with J gene TRBJ2-7; possibly TRBD1 for D (6 bases). Per germline, CDR1 KGHSH and CDR2 LQKENI. Trimming left V 5 bases short and J 0 bases short, with 11 bases between. The CDR3 is 14 amino acids. The CDR3 region is CASSATQGSYEQYF. The DNA for the CDR3 is TGTGCCAGCTCAGCCACACAGGGCTCCTACGAGCAGTACTTC.

The chain links TRBV5-1 to TRBJ1-2; 9 bases match TRBD1. Looked up from germline, CDR1 is SGHRS and CDR2 is YFSETQ. The CDR3 is 15 residues long. With 0 bases clipped from V and 4 bases from J, the junction kept 4 bases outside the gene matches. In DNA, the CDR3 is TGCGCCAGCAGCTTGGGACAGGGGGTTATCTATGGCTACACCTTC. This encodes CASSLGQGVIYGYTF.

This chain joins TRBV28 and TRBJ1-2; TRBD1 is a possible D gene (6 bases). Looked up from germline, CDR1 is MDHEN and CDR2 is SYDVKM. V lost 2 bases to trimming and J lost 0 bases, with 10 bases between them. CDR3 length: 15 amino acids. The CDR3 is CASSLRGTTNYGYTF. CDR3 nucleotides: TGTGCCAGCAGTTTAAGGGGGACTACTAACTATGGCTACACCTTC.

The V and J genes are TRBV7-2 and TRBJ2-7, with 7 bases that match TRBD2. Germline V gives CDR1 SGHTA, CDR2 FQGNSA. V was clipped by 2 bases and J by 3 bases; unmatched bases: 10. This CDR3 region has 16 residues. CDR3 nucleotide sequence: TGTGCCAGCAGCTTAATTCGTGCGGGAGTTGGCTACGAGCAGTACTTC. This encodes CASSLIRAGVGYEQYF.

The chain recombines TRBV30 with TRBJ2-7; 10 bases are shared with TRBD2. CDR3 size: 17 residues. V lost 2 bases to trimming and J lost 2 bases; unmatched junction nucleotides: 12. Germline V gene lookup returns CDR1 GTSNPN and CDR2 SVGIG (reference sequence). CDR3 DNA sequence: TGTGCCTGGAGTCTCAATCTAGCGGGAGCCGGAACCTACGAGCAGTACTTC. Translating gives CAWSLNLAGAGTYEQYF.

The chain is built from TRBV5-1 and TRBJ2-7; 16 nucleotides agree with TRBD2. J lost 2 bases, V lost 5 bases, and 4 bases had no gene match. The CDR3 extends over 16 amino acids. The germline CDR1 and CDR2 sequences are SGHRS and YFSETQ. CDR3 region: CASRAGTSGRAYEQYF. In DNA form, the CDR3 reads TGCGCCAGCAGGGCCGGGACTAGCGGGAGGGCCTACGAGCAGTACTTC.